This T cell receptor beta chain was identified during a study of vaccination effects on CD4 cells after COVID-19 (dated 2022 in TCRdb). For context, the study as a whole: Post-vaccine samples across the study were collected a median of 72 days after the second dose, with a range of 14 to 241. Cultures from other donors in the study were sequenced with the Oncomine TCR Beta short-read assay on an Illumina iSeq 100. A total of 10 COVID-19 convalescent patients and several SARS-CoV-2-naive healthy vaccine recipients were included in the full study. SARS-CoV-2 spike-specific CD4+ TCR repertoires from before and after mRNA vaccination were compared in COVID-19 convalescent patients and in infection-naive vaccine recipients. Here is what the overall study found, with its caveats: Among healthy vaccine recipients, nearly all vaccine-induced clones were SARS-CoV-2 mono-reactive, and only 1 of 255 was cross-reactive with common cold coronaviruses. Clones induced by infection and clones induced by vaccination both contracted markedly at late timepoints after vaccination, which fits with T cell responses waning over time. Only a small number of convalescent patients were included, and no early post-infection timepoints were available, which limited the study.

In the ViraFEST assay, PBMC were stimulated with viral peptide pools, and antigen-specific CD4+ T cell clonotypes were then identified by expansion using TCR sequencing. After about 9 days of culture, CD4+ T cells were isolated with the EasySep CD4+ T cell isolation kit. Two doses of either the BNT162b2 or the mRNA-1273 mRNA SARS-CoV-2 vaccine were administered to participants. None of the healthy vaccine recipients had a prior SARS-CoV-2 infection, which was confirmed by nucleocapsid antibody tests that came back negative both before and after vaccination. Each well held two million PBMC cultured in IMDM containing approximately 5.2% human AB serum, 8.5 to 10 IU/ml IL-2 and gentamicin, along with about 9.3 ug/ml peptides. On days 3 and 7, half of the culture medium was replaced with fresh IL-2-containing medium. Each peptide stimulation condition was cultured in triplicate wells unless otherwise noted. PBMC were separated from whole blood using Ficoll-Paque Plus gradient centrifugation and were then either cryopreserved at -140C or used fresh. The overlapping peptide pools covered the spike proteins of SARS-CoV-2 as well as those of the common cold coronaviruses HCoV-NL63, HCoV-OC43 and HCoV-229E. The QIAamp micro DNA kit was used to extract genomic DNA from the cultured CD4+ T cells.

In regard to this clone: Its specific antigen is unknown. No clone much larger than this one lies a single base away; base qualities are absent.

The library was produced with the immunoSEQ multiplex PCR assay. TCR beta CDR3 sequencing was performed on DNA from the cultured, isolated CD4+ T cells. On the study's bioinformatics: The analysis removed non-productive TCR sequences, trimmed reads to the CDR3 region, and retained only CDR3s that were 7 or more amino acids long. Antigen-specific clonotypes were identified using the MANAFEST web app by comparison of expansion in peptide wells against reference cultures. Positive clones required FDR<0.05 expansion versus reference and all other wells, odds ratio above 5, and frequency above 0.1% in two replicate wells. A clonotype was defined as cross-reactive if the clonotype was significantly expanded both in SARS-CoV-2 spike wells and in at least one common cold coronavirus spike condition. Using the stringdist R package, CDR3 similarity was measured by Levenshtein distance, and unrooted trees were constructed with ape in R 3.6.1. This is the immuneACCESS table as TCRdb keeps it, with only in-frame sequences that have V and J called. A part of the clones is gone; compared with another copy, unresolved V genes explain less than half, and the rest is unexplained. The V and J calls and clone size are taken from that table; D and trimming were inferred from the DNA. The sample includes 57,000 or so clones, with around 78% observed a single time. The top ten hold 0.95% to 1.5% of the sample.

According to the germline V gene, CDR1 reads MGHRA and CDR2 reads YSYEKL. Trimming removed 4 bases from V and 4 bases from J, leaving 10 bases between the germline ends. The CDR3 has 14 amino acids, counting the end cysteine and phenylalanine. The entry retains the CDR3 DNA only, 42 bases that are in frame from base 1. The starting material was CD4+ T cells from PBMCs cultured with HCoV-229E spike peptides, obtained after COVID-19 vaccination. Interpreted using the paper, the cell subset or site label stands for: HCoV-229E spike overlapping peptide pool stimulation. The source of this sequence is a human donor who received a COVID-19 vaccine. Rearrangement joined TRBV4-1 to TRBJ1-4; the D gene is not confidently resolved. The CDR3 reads CASSRPGFNEKLFF. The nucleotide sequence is TGCGCCAGCAGCCGTCCCGGCTTTAATGAAAAACTGTTTTTT.